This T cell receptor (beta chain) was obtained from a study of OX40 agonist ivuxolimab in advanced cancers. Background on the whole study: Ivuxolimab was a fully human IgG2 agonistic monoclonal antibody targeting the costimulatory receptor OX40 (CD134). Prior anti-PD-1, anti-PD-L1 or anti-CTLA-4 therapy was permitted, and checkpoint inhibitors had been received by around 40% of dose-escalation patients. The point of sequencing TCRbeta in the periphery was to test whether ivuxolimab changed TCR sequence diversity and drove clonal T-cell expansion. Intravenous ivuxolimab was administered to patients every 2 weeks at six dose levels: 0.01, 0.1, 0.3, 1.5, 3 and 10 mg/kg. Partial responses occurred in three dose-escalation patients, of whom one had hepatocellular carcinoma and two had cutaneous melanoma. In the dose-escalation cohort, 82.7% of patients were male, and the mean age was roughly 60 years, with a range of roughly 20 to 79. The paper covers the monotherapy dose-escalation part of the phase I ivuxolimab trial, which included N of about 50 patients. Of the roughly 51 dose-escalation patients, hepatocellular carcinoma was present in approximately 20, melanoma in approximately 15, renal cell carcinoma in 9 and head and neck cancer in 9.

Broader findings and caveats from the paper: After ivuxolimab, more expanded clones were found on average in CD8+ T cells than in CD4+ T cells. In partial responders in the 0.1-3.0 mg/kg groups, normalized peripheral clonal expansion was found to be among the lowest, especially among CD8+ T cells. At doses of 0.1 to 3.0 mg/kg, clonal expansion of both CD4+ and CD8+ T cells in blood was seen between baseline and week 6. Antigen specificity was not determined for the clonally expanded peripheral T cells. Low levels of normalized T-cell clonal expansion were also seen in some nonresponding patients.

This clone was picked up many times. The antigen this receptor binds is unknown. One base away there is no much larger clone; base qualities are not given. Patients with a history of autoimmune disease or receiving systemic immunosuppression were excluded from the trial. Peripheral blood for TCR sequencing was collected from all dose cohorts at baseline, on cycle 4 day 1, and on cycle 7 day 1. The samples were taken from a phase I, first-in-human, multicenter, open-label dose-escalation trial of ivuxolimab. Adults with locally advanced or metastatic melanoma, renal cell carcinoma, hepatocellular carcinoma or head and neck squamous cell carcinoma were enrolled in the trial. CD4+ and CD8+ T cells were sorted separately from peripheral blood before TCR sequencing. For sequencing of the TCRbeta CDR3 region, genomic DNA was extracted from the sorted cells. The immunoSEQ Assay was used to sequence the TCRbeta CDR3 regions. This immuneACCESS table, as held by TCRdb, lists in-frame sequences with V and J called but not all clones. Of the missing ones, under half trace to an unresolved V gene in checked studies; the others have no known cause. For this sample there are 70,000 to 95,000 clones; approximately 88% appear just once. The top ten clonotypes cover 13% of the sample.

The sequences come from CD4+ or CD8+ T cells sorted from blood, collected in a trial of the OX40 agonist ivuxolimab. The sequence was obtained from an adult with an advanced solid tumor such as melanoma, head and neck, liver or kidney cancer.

The sequenced DNA: TGTGCCAGCAATCCGGGATTCTCTGGGGCCAACGTCCTGACTTTC. Translated, it reads CASNPGFSGANVLTF. The V gene is TRBV2 and the J gene is TRBJ2-6, with TRBD2 tentatively as D gene (5 bases match). V drops 7 bases and J drops 0 bases, leaving 10 bases in between. Sequences SNHLY (CDR1) and FYNNEI (CDR2) are obtained from the germline V gene. Its CDR3 holds 15 amino acids, cysteine through phenylalanine. This entry keeps only the CDR3 DNA: 45 bases, framed from base 1.